The present T cell receptor beta chain was sequenced within a study of blood T cell repertoires in COVID-19. The CDR3 covers 15 residues. Trimming stripped 5 bases from V and 0 bases from J, with 13 bases between. Germline V gene lookup returns CDR1 SGDLS and CDR2 YYNGEE. Authors' analysis steps: The authors estimated nucleated cell counts from reference gene primer amplification. The method was immunoSEQ multiplex PCR; TCRdb's version includes in-frame clones alone and lacks a portion of them. V and J calls and clone size are copied from that table; D and trimming were computed from the DNA. The repertoire holds about 150,000 clones, with more than 80% as singletons.

The V and J genes are TRBV9 and TRBJ2-3, with D possibly matching TRBD2 (6 bases). This TCR came from a woman aged 40 to 50 with acute or convalescent COVID-19. Sequenced material: peripheral blood. DNA for the CDR3: TGTGCCAGCAGGGGCCCGGGGGAGAGCACAGATACGCAGTATTTT. Amino acid sequence: CASRGPGESTDTQYF.